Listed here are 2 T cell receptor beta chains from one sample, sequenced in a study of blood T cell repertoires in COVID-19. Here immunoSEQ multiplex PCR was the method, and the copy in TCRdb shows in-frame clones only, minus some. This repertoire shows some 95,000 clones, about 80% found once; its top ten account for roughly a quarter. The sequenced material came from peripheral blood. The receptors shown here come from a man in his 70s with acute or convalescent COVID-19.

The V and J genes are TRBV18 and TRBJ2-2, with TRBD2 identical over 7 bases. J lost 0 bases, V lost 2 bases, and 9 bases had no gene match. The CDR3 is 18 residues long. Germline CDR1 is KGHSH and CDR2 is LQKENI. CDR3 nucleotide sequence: TGTGCCAGCTCACCAAACCGCGGGGACTACGCGAACACCGGGGAGCTGTTTTTT. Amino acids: CASSPNRGDYANTGELFF.

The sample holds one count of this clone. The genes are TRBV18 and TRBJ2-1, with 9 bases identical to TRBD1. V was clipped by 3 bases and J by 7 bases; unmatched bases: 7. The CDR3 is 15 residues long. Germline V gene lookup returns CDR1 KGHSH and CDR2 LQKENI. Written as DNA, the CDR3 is TGTGCCAGCTCACCGGAGACAGGGGGACAGAATGAGCAGTTCTTC. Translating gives CASSPETGGQNEQFF.